These 27 T cell receptor beta chains were sequenced from one sample in a study of T cells in Graves' hyperthyroidism and ophthalmopathy (dated by TCRdb to about 2019). The library was built by means of multiplex PCR. For sequencing, an Illumina HiSeq 2000 was employed. The TCR beta CDR3 regions were amplified from the RNA transcripts. A first-round RT-PCR of the TCR CDR3 used the HTBI primer set with the Qiagen OneStep RT-PCR kit. TCRdb reran the public reads through fastp at Q25 and MiXCR, keeping productive beta chains. Rows with one shared CDR3 protein collapse into an entry with the most common genes and DNA. This sample lists roughly 640,000 distinct CDR3 sequences; about a sixth were detected once. The top ten clones comprise around 3.3% of the sample. Sequenced sample: blood. These receptors came from a woman between 40 and 50 years old with Graves' ophthalmopathy.

This clonotype was found a few times. V gene TRBV6-2 or TRBV6-3 combines with J gene TRBJ2-2; 12 nucleotides line up with TRBD2. The V segment lost 4 bases and the J segment 6 bases; nucleotides outside the gene matches: 12. The CDR3 has 18 amino acids. The V gene's germline CDR1 is MNHEY and CDR2 SVGEGT. Here the CDR3 DNA reads TGTGCCAGCAGTTCCCCTAGCGGGAGGGTTTTCGGCCCCGGGGAGCTGTTTTTT. Its protein product is CASSSPSGRVFGPGELFF.

This clonotype showed up just once. V gene TRBV29-1 combines with J gene TRBJ1-3; D not resolved. The CDR3 runs 14 residues. Trimming cost V 5 bases and J 0 bases, with 11 bases left between them. CDR1 and CDR2 from the germline V gene are SQVTM and ANQGSEA. The CDR3 protein is CSVPSDSSGNTIYF. The CDR3 DNA reads as TGCAGCGTTCCCTCGGATAGCTCTGGAAACACCATATATTTT.

In this sample, this clonotype turned up many times. The chain links TRBV20-1 to TRBJ2-1; 7 positions match TRBD2. CDR3 length: 13 residues. The V gene end was trimmed by 3 bases and the J gene end by 10 bases; junction bases not matched to a gene: 9. Germline-derived CDR1 and CDR2 are DFQATT and SNEGSKA (reference sequence). CDR3 residues: CSASGWEGKEQFF. CDR3 bases: TGCAGTGCTAGTGGGTGGGAGGGAAAAGAGCAGTTCTTC.

This clonotype was seen many times. The junction departs from the called germline gene at one end, perhaps through a read error. J is TRBJ2-5 and V is TRBV7-7, with D uncertain. Germline values: CDR1 SSHAT, CDR2 FNYEAQ (reference sequence). The length of the CDR3 is 13 residues. This CDR3 is CASSLRLRETQYF. As DNA, the CDR3 is TGTGCTAGCAGCTTAAGGTTAAGGGAGACCCAGTACTTC.

This clonotype came up many times. The V gene is TRBV20-1, the J gene TRBJ2-7, with TRBD1 matching 7 bases. V lost 0 bases to trimming and J lost 3 bases; unmatched junction nucleotides: 2. The germline V gene has CDR1 DFQATT and CDR2 SNEGSKA (reference sequence). The CDR3 covers 13 residues. CDR3 sequence (DNA): TGCAGTGCTAGAGAAGGGGGCATCTACGAGCAGTACTTC. Translation: CSAREGGIYEQYF.

This clonotype occurred many times. V is TRBV2 and J is TRBJ2-3; D gene uncertain. The germline V and J ends were trimmed by 4 bases and 6 bases, with 5 bases remaining between them. This CDR3 is built from 11 residues. Per germline, CDR1 SNHLY and CDR2 FYNNEI. Here the CDR3 reads CASSVVDTQYF. For the CDR3, the DNA is TGTGCCAGCAGTGTGGTGGATACGCAGTATTTT.

This clonotype has at least ten counts. The chain is built from TRBV27 and TRBJ1-2; D is perhaps TRBD1 (6 bases). The CDR3 covers 12 residues. V was clipped by 4 bases and J by 8 bases, with 11 bases between them. CDR1 is MNHEY and CDR2 is SMNVEV in the germline V gene (reference sequence). CDR3 amino acids: CASSSQGIGYTF. The CDR3 DNA follows: TGTGCCAGCAGTTCACAGGGAATCGGCTACACCTTC.

This clonotype came up many times. V gene TRBV20-1 combines with J gene TRBJ1-5; unclear D gene. The CDR3 length is 13 residues. V shed 6 bases and J shed 7 bases, with 16 bases lying between them. Looked up from germline, CDR1 is DFQATT and CDR2 is SNEGSKA (reference sequence). The CDR3 nucleotides are TGCAGTGCCCTAAAGGACCCCGGGCAGCCCCAGCATTTT. Residues: CSALKDPGQPQHF.

This clonotype came up many times. A much more abundant neighbour one base away suggests this may be a read error. The rearrangement links TRBV2 to TRBJ1-1; 7 bases match TRBD1. Germline assignment: CDR1 SNHLY and CDR2 FYNNEI. The CDR3 runs 13 residues. With 3 bases clipped from V and 4 bases from J, the junction kept 2 bases outside the gene matches. The CDR3 bases are TGTGCCAGCAGTGAGGAGGGGGCCACTGAAGCTTTCTTT. Translation gives CASSEEGATEAFF.

This clonotype was observed a handful of times. V usage is TRBV11-2 and J usage is TRBJ2-7, with TRBD1 matching 10 bases. The CDR3 has 14 amino acids. CDR1 and CDR2 from the germline V gene are SGHAT and FQNNGV. The V gene end was trimmed by 7 bases and the J gene end by 6 bases; junction bases not matched to a gene: 9. CDR3 nucleotides: TGTGCCAGCACTCCGGGACAGGGGTATGGCGAGCAGTACTTC. Translated, it gives CASTPGQGYGEQYF.

This clonotype was detected a few times. This chain uses TRBV12-3 or TRBV12-4 with TRBJ2-7, with D perhaps assigned TRBD1 or TRBD2 (5 bases each). Trimming left V 3 bases short and J 0 bases short, with 15 bases between. The CDR3 sequence is 16 residues long. CDR3 in amino acids: CASSFYGDGSSYEQYF. CDR3 bases: TGTGCCAGCAGTTTCTACGGGGACGGAAGCTCCTACGAGCAGTACTTC.

The genes are TRBV4-1 and TRBJ1-5; 8 nucleotides match TRBD1. The CDR3 extends over 16 amino acids. Trimming took 0 bases from V and 5 from J; bases not matched to a gene: 6. Germline CDR1 is MGHRA and CDR2 is YSYEKL. The CDR3 is CASSQDRTGGDQPQHF. CDR3 nucleotides: TGCGCCAGCAGCCAAGATCGTACAGGGGGTGATCAGCCCCAGCATTTT.

This clonotype was seen at least ten times. V gene TRBV7-9 combines with J gene TRBJ1-4; D is ambiguous. CDR1 SEHNR and CDR2 FQNEAQ come from the germline V gene (reference sequence). With 1 base removed from V and 0 bases from J, the gap between germline ends came to 9 bases. The CDR3 has 16 amino acids. The CDR3 region has the DNA TGTGCCAGCAGCTTAGGGGTAACTGCAACTAATGAAAAACTGTTTTTT. This translates into CASSLGVTATNEKLFF.

This clonotype was seen ten or more times. The genes are TRBV12-3 or TRBV12-4 and TRBJ2-7, with 11 positions matching TRBD1. The CDR3 is 16 residues long. Trimming at V came to 8 bases and at J to 3 bases, leaving 12 bases not matched to a gene. The CDR3 DNA reads as TGTGCCAGCGGGCAGAGTGGGGGACAGGGGGGCTACGAGCAGTACTTC. Translated: CASGQSGGQGGYEQYF.

The chain recombines TRBV28 with TRBJ2-7; D possibly corresponds to TRBD1 (6 bases). Near its end, the DNA agrees better with TRBJ2-1, so the J call may be wrong. Germline CDR1 is MDHEN and CDR2 is SYDVKM. This CDR3 spans 16 amino acids. The CDR3 reads CASSPVGTKSSYEQFF. The DNA for the CDR3 is TGTGCCAGCAGCCCAGTGGGGACAAAAAGCTCCTACGAGCAGTTCTTC.

V gene TRBV7-9 combines with J gene TRBJ2-5; 12 bases are a match to TRBD2. The germline V gene encodes CDR1 SEHNR and CDR2 FQNEAQ (reference sequence). Unmatched junction bases numbered 6, after V lost 3 bases and J lost 4 bases. The CDR3 has 16 residues. The CDR3 sequence: CASSFTELAGGETQYF. CDR3 nucleotide sequence: TGTGCCAGCAGCTTCACGGAACTAGCGGGAGGAGAGACCCAGTACTTC.

The table lists this clonotype with many counts. V usage is TRBV7-8 and J usage is TRBJ2-2, with D perhaps TRBD2 (5 bases). The length of the CDR3 is 13 residues. V gave up 4 bases and J gave up 6 bases, with 9 bases separating them. Germline CDR1 reads SGHVS; CDR2 reads FQNEAQ. Here the CDR3 DNA reads TGTGCCAGCAGCTGGGAGATCGCCGGGGAGCTGTTTTTT. Translating it yields CASSWEIAGELFF. Complete variable domain (other parts from reference TRBV7-8 and TRBJ2-2): GAGVSQSPRYKVAKRGQDVALRCDPISGHVSLFWYQQALGQGPEFLTYFQNEAQLDKSGLPSDRFFAERPEGSVSTLKIQRTQQEDSAVYLCASSWEIAGELFFGEGSRLTVL.

This clonotype was detected a few times. V and J are TRBV27 and TRBJ2-7; 7 nucleotides align to TRBD1. V dropped 6 bases and J dropped 7; count of bases not matched to a gene: 9. This CDR3 has 13 amino acids. CDR1 MNHEY and CDR2 SMNVEV come from the germline V gene (reference sequence). This CDR3 reads CASRIDRAGEQYF. The CDR3 bases are TGTGCCAGCAGGATAGACAGGGCAGGGGAGCAGTACTTC.

In its sample, this clonotype was seen many times. The gene calls are TRBV5-6 and TRBJ2-1, with 10 bases aligning to TRBD1. The CDR3 consists of 14 residues. The V gene end was trimmed by 5 bases and the J gene end by 6 bases; junction bases not matched to a gene: 5. Germline CDR1 and CDR2: SGHDT and YYEEEE. For the CDR3, the DNA is TGTGCCAGCAGAGTGACAGGGGGCACCAATGAGCAGTTCTTC. Amino acid sequence: CASRVTGGTNEQFF.

This clonotype has a count of ten or more. The chain couples TRBV3-1 to TRBJ2-3; the D is unclear. Trimming left V 0 bases short and J 0 bases short, with 4 bases between. This CDR3 region has 14 residues. Germline V lookup: CDR1 LGHDT, CDR2 YNNKEL (reference sequence). CDR3 nucleotides: TGTGCCAGCAGCCAAGATCAGAGCACAGATACGCAGTATTTT. Encoded protein: CASSQDQSTDTQYF.

This clonotype was seen repeatedly, ten times or more. The CDR3 sequence is CASRPRGTATEQYF. The DNA of the CDR3 is TGTGCCAGCAGACCGAGAGGGACAGCAACCGAGCAGTACTTC. The V and J genes are TRBV12-3 or TRBV12-4 and TRBJ2-7; 7 bases match TRBD1. The CDR3 has 14 amino acids. V lost 6 bases and J lost 6; bases outside the gene matches: 11.

This clonotype was detected many times. The chain employs TRBV7-8 and TRBJ2-7, with TRBD2 as a possible D gene (6 bases). From germline, CDR1 is SGHVS and CDR2 FQNEAQ. This CDR3 contains 14 residues. Trimming cost V 5 bases and J 4 bases, with 15 bases left between them. The CDR3 is CASSPVAGPYEQYF. CDR3 coding DNA: TGTGCCAGCAGCCCAGTCGCGGGACCGTACGAGCAGTACTTC.

This clonotype occurred many times. V is TRBV7-8 and J is TRBJ1-1, with D tentatively TRBD1 (5 bases). The V end lost 5 bases, the J end lost 4 bases, and 17 bases lay between the germline ends. From germline, CDR1 is SGHVS and CDR2 FQNEAQ. The CDR3 length is 15 residues. CDR3 nucleotides: TGTGCCAGCAGCCACCAAATCGGGAGGGGCACTGAAGCTTTCTTT. It is translated as CASSHQIGRGTEAFF.

This clonotype appeared many times. V and J are TRBV28 and TRBJ1-2; D is undetermined. V lost 0 bases, J lost 8 bases, and 4 bases lay in between. The CDR3 length is 11 residues. Germline assignment: CDR1 MDHEN and CDR2 SYDVKM. The CDR3 spells CASSLWEGYTF. CDR3 bases: TGTGCCAGCAGTTTATGGGAGGGCTACACCTTC.

This chain uses TRBV29-1 with TRBJ1-1, with D possibly matching TRBD1 (6 bases). Trimming took 6 bases from V and 8 from J, leaving 19 bases between them. The CDR3 is made up of 13 amino acids. Germline V gives CDR1 SQVTM, CDR2 ANQGSEA. The CDR3 is CSVGDTLRAEAFF. Written as DNA, the CDR3 is TGCAGCGTGGGGGACACCCTAAGGGCCGAAGCTTTCTTT. The entire variable domain, with the rest obtained from reference TRBV29-1 and TRBJ1-1, is as follows: SAVISQKPSRDICQRGTSLTIQCQVDSQVTMMFWYRQQPGQSLTLIATANQGSEATYESGFVIDKFPISRPNLTFSTLTVSNMSPEDSSIYLCSVGDTLRAEAFFGQGTRLTVV.

This clonotype appeared once. CDR3 DNA: TGTGCCAGCAACTGGGGGGGGGGAGAAGATACGCAGTATTTT. Its translation is CASNWGGGEDTQYF. V usage is TRBV12-3 or TRBV12-4 and J usage is TRBJ2-3, with 7 positions matching TRBD2. The V gene end was trimmed by 7 bases and the J gene end by 5 bases; junction bases not matched to a gene: 9. The CDR3 covers 14 residues.

Only a few counts were recorded for this clonotype. CDR3 sequence reads: CASSLVGYSGENIQYF. The DNA of the CDR3 is TGCGCCAGCAGCTTGGTGGGTTATTCAGGGGAAAACATTCAGTACTTC. This chain uses TRBV5-1 with TRBJ2-4; weak D call: TRBD1 (6 bases). Germline V lookup: CDR1 SGHRS, CDR2 YFSETQ. Trimming cost V 0 bases and J 5 bases, with 15 bases left between them. This CDR3 spans 16 amino acids.